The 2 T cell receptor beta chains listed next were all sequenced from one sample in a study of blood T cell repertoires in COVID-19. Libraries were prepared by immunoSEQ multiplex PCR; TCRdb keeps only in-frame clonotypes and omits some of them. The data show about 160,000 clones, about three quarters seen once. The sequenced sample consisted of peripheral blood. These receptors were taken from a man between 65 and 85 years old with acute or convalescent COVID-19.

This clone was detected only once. CDR3 residues: CASSLQGGLMTEAFF. CDR3 bases: TGCGCCAGCAGCTTACAGGGTGGCTTAATGACTGAAGCTTTCTTT. V gene TRBV10-2 combines with J gene TRBJ1-1, with D possibly TRBD1 on 6 matching bases. With 6 bases removed from V and 5 bases from J, the gap between germline ends came to 19 bases. CDR1 WSHSY and CDR2 SAAADI come from the germline V gene. There are 15 residues in the CDR3.

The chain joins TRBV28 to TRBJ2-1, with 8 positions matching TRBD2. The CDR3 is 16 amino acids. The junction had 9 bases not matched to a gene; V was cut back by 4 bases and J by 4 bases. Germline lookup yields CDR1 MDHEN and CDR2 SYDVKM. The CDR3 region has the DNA TGTGCCAGCAGTTCAATGGCAGCGGGAGAGTACAATGAGCAGTTCTTC. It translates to CASSSMAAGEYNEQFF.